Each of the 4 T cell receptor beta chains below was sequenced from the same sample in a study of Graves' ophthalmopathy and Graves' hyperthyroidism. TCR beta CDR3 amplification used RNA transcripts. HTBI primers were employed in first-round RT-PCR, then a second-round multiplex PCR followed. TCRdb independently ran MiXCR on the multiplex PCR reads; one entry per CDR3 protein. This sample has approximately 700,000 distinct CDR3 sequences, with just over 40% found just once. Sequencing input: peripheral blood. These receptors came from an adult man with Graves' ophthalmopathy.

The sample holds one count of this clonotype. A much more abundant neighbour one base away suggests this may be a read error. The rearrangement uses TRBV5-5 and TRBJ1-4; no definite D call. Trimming took 2 bases from V and 7 from J, leaving 27 bases between them. CDR1 SGHKS and CDR2 YYEKEE come from the germline V gene (reference sequence). The CDR3 length is 19 residues. CDR3 coding DNA: TGTGCCAGCAGCTTAGTCGGGATTCGCCGTCGGAGGTCGGGTGAAAAACTGTTTTTT. This encodes CASSLVGIRRRRSGEKLFF.

This clonotype showed up just once. The chain recombines TRBV7-8 with TRBJ2-2; a weak D match, TRBD1 (7 bases). V was cut by 5 bases and J by 4 bases, with 14 bases left in between. Germline V gene sequence: CDR1 SGHVS, CDR2 FQNEAQ. CDR3 length equals 15 residues. This CDR3 reads CASSVRDSFTGELFF. DNA of the CDR3: TGTGCCAGCAGCGTGCGGGACAGCTTCACCGGGGAGCTGTTTTTT.

With regard to this clonotype: The conserved final phenylalanine or tryptophan is absent from the CDR3, which likely points to a read error. V and J are TRBV10-3 and TRBJ1-1; 8 bases fit TRBD1. V shed 10 bases, J shed 0 bases, and the junction held 4 bases outside the gene matches. Germline-derived CDR1 and CDR2 are ENHRY and SYGVKD. The CDR3 spans 13 residues. The CDR3 reads CATGQGVNTEAFS. CDR3 DNA sequence: TGTGCCACCGGACAGGGCGTGAACACTGAAGCTTTCTCT.

The chain links TRBV7-2 to TRBJ1-2, with unresolved D. Trimming took off 5 bases at V and 2 bases at J, with 12 bases between the two ends. This CDR3 region has 14 residues. Germline CDR1 and CDR2: SGHTA and FQGNSA. The CDR3 DNA follows: TGTGCCAGCAGCCATGGAGGAACAAACTATGGCTACACCTTC. Translation gives CASSHGGTNYGYTF.